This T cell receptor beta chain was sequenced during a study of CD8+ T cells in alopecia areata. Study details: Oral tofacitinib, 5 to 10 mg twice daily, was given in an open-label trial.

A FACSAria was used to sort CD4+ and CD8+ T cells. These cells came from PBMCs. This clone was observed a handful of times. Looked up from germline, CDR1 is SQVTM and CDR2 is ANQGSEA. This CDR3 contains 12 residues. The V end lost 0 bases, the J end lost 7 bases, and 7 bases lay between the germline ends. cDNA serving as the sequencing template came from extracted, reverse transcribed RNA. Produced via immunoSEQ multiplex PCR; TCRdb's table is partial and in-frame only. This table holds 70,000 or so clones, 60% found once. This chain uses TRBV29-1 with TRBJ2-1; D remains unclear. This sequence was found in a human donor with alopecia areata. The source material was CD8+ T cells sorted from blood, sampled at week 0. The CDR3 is CSVEDLENEQFF. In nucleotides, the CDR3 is TGCAGCGTTGAAGATCTCGAAAATGAGCAGTTCTTC.